This T cell receptor (beta chain) was sequenced in a study of cytomegalovirus exposure and HLA in healthy donors (dated by TCRdb to the late 2010s). At the level of the whole study: A later analysis indicated that the roughly 120 validation repertoires were generated on the platform also employed for the 700 or so repertoires of the first cohort. The study was designed to test whether signatures of past pathogen exposure could be identified by cataloging public T cell receptors. A separate validation cohort of 100 to 150 different subjects was used in addition to the 666-subject first cohort. To predict cytomegalovirus infection status, the study brought together high-throughput TCR immunosequencing, statistical association of individual TCRs with disease status, and machine learning.

A note on this clone: This receptor's antigen is unknown. Within one base of it there is no much larger clone, and no base qualities were kept.

The library came from the immunoSEQ multiplex PCR assay. For the original study's pipeline: A statistical classification framework was built for diagnosing cytomegalovirus status from the catalog of TCR beta chain sequences. Entries here come from immuneACCESS through TCRdb and include only in-frame sequences with V and J called. Some clones fail to appear in such tables; in the studies checked, an unresolved V gene covers under half of the shortfall, and the cause of the remainder is unknown. The DNA gave D and trimming, while V, J and clone size come from that table. For this sample the table gives fewer than 90,000 clones, of which around 96% were detected only once. The ten largest clonotypes hold around 1.6% of the sample. CDR1 LGHNT and CDR2 FRNRAP were looked up in the germline V gene. Trimming costs V 1 base and J 4 bases, and their ends lie 3 bases apart. Counted from cysteine to phenylalanine, this CDR3 has 12 amino acids. This entry keeps only the CDR3 DNA: 36 bases, framed from base 1.

On the study overall, not on this receptor specifically: It was suggested by the authors that the approach could potentially be generalized to other disease states and immunological phenotypes. A later analysis found that TCRs clustered in the first cohort also tended to co-occur in the 120 or so validation repertoires, with approximately 95% of cluster scores above 0. All 120 or so repertoires were used to score co-occurrence in the validation cohort in a later analysis, because that analysis had no HLA typing for the cohort. In vitro tests confirmed that a few of the cytomegalovirus-associated TCR beta chains recognize cytomegalovirus antigens. The classifier was reported to diagnose cytomegalovirus status with high specificity and sensitivity in both the original cohort and the validation cohort. A total of 164 TCR beta chains were listed by the study as associated with cytomegalovirus. Most TCR sequences were seen in very few donors, while some public TCRs were found in many individuals.

The donors belonged to the validation cohort of approximately 130 subjects, which was separate from the approximately 700-subject first cohort. This clonotype originated in a man aged 18 to 30 in good health and CMV-seropositive. The sequenced sample was PBMCs. The chain joins TRBV12-5 to TRBJ2-3; the D gene remains uncertain. The DNA sequence is TGTGCTAGTGGTTTGGGCGCAGATACGCAGTATTTT. It specifies CASGLGADTQYF.